The clone carrying this T cell receptor (beta chain) was detected ten times or more. Its specificity is unknown. This sample is drawn from a study of T cells in Graves' hyperthyroidism and ophthalmopathy. Study-wide findings and caveats: Also found in blood were most expanded thyroid clonotypes above 0.001.

Using RNA transcripts as the source, TCR beta CDR3 regions were amplified. First-round RT-PCR with HTBI primers amplified the TCR CDR3 region. From the multiplex PCR reads, TCRdb called clonotypes with MiXCR, one entry per CDR3 protein. Among hundreds of thousands of distinct CDR3 sequences, around 13% were seen once, and the ten largest hold 9.2%. Trimming cost V 8 bases and J 5 bases, with 13 bases left between them. This CDR3 comprises 13 residues. CDR1 MDHEN and CDR2 SYDVKM come from the germline V gene. The rearrangement uses TRBV28 and TRBJ2-1; no definite D call. Sequencing was performed on blood. The sequence was collected from a woman aged 18-29 years with Graves' hyperthyroidism. The CDR3 region is CASHPPTDNEQFF. DNA for the CDR3: TGTGCCAGCCACCCCCCGACCGACAATGAGCAGTTCTTC.